Detailed here is one T cell receptor beta chain. Its antigen is still unknown. These data come from a study of shared clonotypes between healthy human individuals. Deep-level settings were used for running the assay. Only in-frame clones appear in the TCRdb table, and some are missing; sequencing was by immunoSEQ multiplex PCR. The profile covers about 710,000 clones, with roughly 72% appearing a single time and approximately 1.8% taken by the ten largest. The V and J ends lost 2 bases and 6 bases respectively, with 10 bases between them. CDR1 MGHRA and CDR2 YSYEKL come from the germline V gene. This CDR3 has 14 amino acids. Study outcomes and limitations: Of the naive CD4 clonotypes, about 5% were shared across several donors.

The V gene is TRBV4-1, the J gene TRBJ2-2, with D uncertain. Sequenced sample: memory CD4+ T cells sorted from blood. Stated subset: CD45RA-negative fraction. The origin of this receptor is a woman in her twenties or thirties in good health. CDR3 sequence reads: CASSQLGGAGELFF. The CDR3 DNA reads as TGCGCCAGCAGCCAACTAGGCGGAGCCGGGGAGCTGTTTTTT.